Below, 8 T cell receptor beta chains from the same sample are listed, as sequenced in a study of early T cells in non-severe SARS-CoV-2 infection. TCRdb fed the 5' RACE reads into MiXCR, producing one record per CDR3 protein. The repertoire has tens of thousands of distinct CDR3 sequences, about 14% of them found once; the top ten carry roughly 4.3%. Here the sequenced sample was whole blood, taken at baseline. These TCRs come from an adult who was a healthcare worker with PCR-confirmed SARS-CoV-2 infection or an uninfected control (not recorded which).

At least ten counts were recorded for this clonotype. The V and J genes are TRBV19 and TRBJ2-1, with 15 bases aligning to TRBD2. Unmatched junction bases numbered 3, after V lost 5 bases and J lost 7 bases. The CDR3 length is 15 residues. Germline loops: CDR1 LNHDA, CDR2 SQIVND (reference sequence). In DNA form, the CDR3 reads TGTGCCAGTAGTGGGACTAGCGGGAGGCGGAATGAGCAGTTCTTC. It encodes CASSGTSGRRNEQFF.

The J gene is TRBJ2-1, the V gene TRBV19; 9 bases fit TRBD2. This CDR3 region has 15 residues. The junction had 8 bases not matched to a gene; V was cut back by 5 bases and J by 6 bases. CDR1 is LNHDA and CDR2 is SQIVND in the germline V gene (reference sequence). The CDR3 sequence: CASSGTGTSFNEQFF. The CDR3 DNA sequence: TGTGCCAGTAGTGGAACCGGGACTAGCTTCAATGAGCAGTTCTTC.

The V gene is TRBV11-2, the J gene TRBJ2-1, with 10 positions matching TRBD2. Germline lookup yields CDR1 SGHAT and CDR2 FQNNGV. The V gene end was trimmed by 8 bases and the J gene end by 8 bases; junction bases not matched to a gene: 6. The CDR3 contains 13 residues. CDR3 amino acids: CASRRTSGDEQFF. The CDR3 DNA sequence: TGTGCCAGCCGCCGGACTAGCGGAGATGAGCAGTTCTTC.

In this sample, this clonotype turned up a few times. The rearrangement joins TRBV3-1 to TRBJ2-2, with 7 bases identical to TRBD2. Losses at the gene ends were 0 bases for V and 6 bases for J; bases not matched to a gene: 4. The CDR3 covers 15 residues. CDR1 is LGHDT, CDR2 YNNKEL, per germline (reference sequence). CDR3 bases: TGTGCCAGCAGCCAAGACAGGACTAGGGCCGGGGAGCTGTTTTTT. This sequence encodes CASSQDRTRAGELFF.

The chain has TRBV18 and TRBJ1-1; D call uncertain. Germline CDR1 and CDR2: KGHSH and LQKENI. Trimming left V 4 bases short and J 5 bases short, with 11 bases between. The CDR3 is made up of 13 amino acids. As DNA, the CDR3 is TGTGCCAGCTCACGTGACCCTTGGACTGAAGCTTTCTTT. It specifies CASSRDPWTEAFF. Variable domain in full (rest from reference TRBV18 and TRBJ1-1): NAGVMQNPRHLVRRRGQEARLRCSPMKGHSHVYWYRQLPEEGLKFMVYLQKENIIDESGMPKERFSAEFPKEGPSILRIQQVVRGDSAAYFCASSRDPWTEAFFGQGTRLTVV.

This clonotype occurred many times. The V and J genes are TRBV4-1 and TRBJ2-7, with 7 bases identical to TRBD2. Germline V gene lookup returns CDR1 MGHRA and CDR2 YSYEKL. This CDR3 is 17 amino acids long. V lost 4 bases to trimming and J lost 2 bases; unmatched junction nucleotides: 14. The CDR3 sequence: CASSPTQRGGGAYEQYF. The CDR3 DNA reads as TGCGCCAGCAGCCCCACCCAGCGGGGAGGAGGAGCCTACGAGCAGTACTTC.

This clonotype showed up many times. The chain recombines TRBV5-1 with TRBJ2-3; the match to TRBD2 covers 11 bases. This CDR3 has 16 amino acids. CDR1 and CDR2 from the germline V gene are SGHRS and YFSETQ. V shed 6 bases, J shed 2 bases, and the junction held 8 bases outside the gene matches. The CDR3 DNA sequence: TGCGCCAGCACGCCTATAGCGGGAGGGACCACAGATACGCAGTATTTT. It specifies CASTPIAGGTTDTQYF.

In its sample, this clonotype is medium-sized. The chain employs TRBV29-1 and TRBJ1-2; D not resolved. The CDR3 extends over 14 amino acids. Germline V gene sequence: CDR1 SQVTM, CDR2 ANQGSEA. V lost 3 bases, J lost 4 bases, and 15 bases lay in between. In DNA, the CDR3 is TGCAGCGTTGAGGGCGCCGGCTCCACCTATGGCTACACCTTC. It codes for CSVEGAGSTYGYTF.